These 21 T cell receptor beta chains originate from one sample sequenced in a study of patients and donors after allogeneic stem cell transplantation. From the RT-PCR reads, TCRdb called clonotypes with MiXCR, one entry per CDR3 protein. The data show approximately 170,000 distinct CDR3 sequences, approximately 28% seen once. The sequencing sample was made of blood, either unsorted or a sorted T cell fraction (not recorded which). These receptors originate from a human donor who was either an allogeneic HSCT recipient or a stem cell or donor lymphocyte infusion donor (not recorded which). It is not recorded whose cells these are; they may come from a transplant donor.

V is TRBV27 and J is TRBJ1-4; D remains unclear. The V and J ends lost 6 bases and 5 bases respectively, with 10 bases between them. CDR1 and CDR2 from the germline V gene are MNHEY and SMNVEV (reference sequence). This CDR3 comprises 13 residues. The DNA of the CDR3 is TGTGCCAGCAGGACTTTTCGGAATGAAAAACTGTTTTTT. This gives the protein CASRTFRNEKLFF.

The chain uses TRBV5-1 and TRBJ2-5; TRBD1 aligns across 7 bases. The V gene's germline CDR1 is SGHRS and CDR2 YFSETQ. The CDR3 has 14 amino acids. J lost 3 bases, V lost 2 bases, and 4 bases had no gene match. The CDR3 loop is CASSLAQGKETQYF. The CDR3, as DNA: TGCGCCAGCAGCTTAGCACAGGGGAAAGAGACCCAGTACTTC. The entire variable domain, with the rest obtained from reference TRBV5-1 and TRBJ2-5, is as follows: KAGVTQTPRYLIKTRGQQVTLSCSPISGHRSVSWYQQTPGQGLQFLFEYFSETQRNKGNFPGRFSGRQFSNSRSEMNVSTLELGDSALYLCASSLAQGKETQYFGPGTRLLVL.

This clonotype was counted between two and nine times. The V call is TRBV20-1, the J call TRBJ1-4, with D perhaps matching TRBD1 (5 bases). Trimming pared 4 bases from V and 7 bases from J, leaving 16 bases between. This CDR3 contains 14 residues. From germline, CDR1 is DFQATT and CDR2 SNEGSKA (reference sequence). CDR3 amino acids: CSATRGLGAEKLFF. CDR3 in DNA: TGCAGTGCTACGAGAGGTTTAGGGGCTGAAAAACTGTTTTTT.

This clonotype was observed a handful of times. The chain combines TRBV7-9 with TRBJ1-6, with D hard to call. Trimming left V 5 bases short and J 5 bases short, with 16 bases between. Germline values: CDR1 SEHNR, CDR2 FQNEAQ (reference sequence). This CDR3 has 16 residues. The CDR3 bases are TGTGCCAGCAGCCCACACCTGGGTGTCGATAATTCACCCCTCCACTTT. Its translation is CASSPHLGVDNSPLHF. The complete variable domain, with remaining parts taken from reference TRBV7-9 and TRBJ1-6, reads DTGVSQNPRHKITKRGQNVTFRCDPISEHNRLYWYRQTLGQGPEFLTYFQNEAQLEKSRLLSDRFSAERPKGSFSTLEIQRTEQGDSAMYLCASSPHLGVDNSPLHFGNGTRLTVT.

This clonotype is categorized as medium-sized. The CDR3: CASSFRRSNQPQHF. In nucleotides, the CDR3 is TGTGCCAGCAGTTTTAGGCGTAGCAATCAGCCCCAGCATTTT. The chain combines TRBV27 with TRBJ1-5; D gene uncertain. V lost 3 bases, J lost 0 bases, and 6 bases lay in between. Germline loops: CDR1 MNHEY, CDR2 SMNVEV (reference sequence). The CDR3 sequence is 14 residues long.

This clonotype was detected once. The CDR3 DNA reads as TGTGCCAGCAGCTTAGGCGTAAACAGGGTCGATACGCAGTATTTT. Its protein product is CASSLGVNRVDTQYF. The rearrangement links TRBV7-2 to TRBJ2-3; TRBD1 might be the D (6 bases). This CDR3 spans 15 amino acids. The V gene's germline CDR1 is SGHTA and CDR2 FQGNSA. Trimming removed 1 base from V and 6 bases from J, with 14 bases in between.

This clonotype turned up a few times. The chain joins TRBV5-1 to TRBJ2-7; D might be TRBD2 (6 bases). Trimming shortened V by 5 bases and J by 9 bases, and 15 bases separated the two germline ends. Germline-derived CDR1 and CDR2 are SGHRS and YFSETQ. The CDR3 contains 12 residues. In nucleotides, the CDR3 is TGCGCCAGCAGTTGGGGGGACCACCGGCAGTACTTC. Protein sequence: CASSWGDHRQYF.

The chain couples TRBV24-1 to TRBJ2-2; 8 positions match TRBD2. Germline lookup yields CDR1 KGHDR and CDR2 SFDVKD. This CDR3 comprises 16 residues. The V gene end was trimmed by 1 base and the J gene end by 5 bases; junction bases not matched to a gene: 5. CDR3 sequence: CATSDFGRGATGELFF. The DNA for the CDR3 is TGTGCCACCAGTGATTTCGGGCGGGGGGCGACCGGGGAGCTGTTTTTT.

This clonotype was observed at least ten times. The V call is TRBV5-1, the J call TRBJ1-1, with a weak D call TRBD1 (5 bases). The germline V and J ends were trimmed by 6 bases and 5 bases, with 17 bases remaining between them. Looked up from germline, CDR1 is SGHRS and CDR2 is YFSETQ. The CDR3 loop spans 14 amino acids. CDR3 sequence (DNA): TGCGCCAGCACTCTGGGGACTGTAGAGACTGAAGCTTTCTTT. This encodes CASTLGTVETEAFF.

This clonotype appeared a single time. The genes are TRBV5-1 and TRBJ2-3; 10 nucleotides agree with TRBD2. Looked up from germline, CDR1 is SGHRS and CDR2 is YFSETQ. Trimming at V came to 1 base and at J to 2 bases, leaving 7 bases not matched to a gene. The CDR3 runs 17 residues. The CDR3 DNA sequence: TGCGCCAGCAGCTTGACGACTAGCGGGCGAACCACAGATACGCAGTATTTT. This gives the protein CASSLTTSGRTTDTQYF.

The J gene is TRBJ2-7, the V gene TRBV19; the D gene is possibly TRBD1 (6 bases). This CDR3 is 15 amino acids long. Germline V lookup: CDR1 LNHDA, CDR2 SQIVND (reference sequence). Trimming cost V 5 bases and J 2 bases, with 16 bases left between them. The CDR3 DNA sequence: TGTGCCAGTAGTTCCCCTGGGGGCAGAGCCTACGAGCAGTACTTC. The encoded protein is CASSSPGGRAYEQYF.

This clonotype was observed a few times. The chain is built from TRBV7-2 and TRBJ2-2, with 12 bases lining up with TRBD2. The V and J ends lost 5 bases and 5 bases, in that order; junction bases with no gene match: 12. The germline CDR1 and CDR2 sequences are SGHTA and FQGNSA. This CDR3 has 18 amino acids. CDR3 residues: CASSPRLAGDRRTGELFF. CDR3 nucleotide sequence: TGTGCCAGCAGCCCCCGACTAGCGGGGGACCGGCGGACCGGGGAGCTGTTTTTT.

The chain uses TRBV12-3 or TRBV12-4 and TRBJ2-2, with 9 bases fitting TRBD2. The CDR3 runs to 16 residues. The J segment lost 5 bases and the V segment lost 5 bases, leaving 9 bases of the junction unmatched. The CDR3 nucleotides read TGTGCCAGCAGTCTATCATCTAGCGGGACTACCGGGGAGCTGTTTTTT. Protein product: CASSLSSSGTTGELFF.

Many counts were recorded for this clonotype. Written as DNA, the CDR3 is TGTGCCATCAAATACGAGGGCAGCACTGAAGCTTTCTTT. This translates into CAIKYEGSTEAFF. The rearrangement links TRBV10-3 to TRBJ1-1; D unresolved. Per the germline V gene, CDR1 is ENHRY and CDR2 is SYGVKD. V lost 7 bases and J lost 4, with 13 bases in between. This CDR3 spans 13 amino acids.

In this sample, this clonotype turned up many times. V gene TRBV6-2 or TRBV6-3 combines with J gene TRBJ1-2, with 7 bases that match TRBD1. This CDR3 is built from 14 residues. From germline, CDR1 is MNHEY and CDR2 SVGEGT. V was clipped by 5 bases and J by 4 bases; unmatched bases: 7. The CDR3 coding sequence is TGTGCCAGCAGTCAACCCGGGACAGCCTATGGCTACACCTTC. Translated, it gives CASSQPGTAYGYTF.

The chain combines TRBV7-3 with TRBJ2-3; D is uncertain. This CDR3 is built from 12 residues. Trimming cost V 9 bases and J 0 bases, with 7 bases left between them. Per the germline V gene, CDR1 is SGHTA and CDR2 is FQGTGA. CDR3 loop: CASCPSTDTQYF. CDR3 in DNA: TGTGCCAGTTGCCCTAGCACAGATACGCAGTATTTT.

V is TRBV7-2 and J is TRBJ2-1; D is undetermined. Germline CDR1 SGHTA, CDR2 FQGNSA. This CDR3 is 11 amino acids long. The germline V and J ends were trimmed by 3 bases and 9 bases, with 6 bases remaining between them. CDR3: CASSFRVEQFF. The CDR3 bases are TGTGCCAGCAGCTTTAGGGTTGAGCAGTTCTTC.

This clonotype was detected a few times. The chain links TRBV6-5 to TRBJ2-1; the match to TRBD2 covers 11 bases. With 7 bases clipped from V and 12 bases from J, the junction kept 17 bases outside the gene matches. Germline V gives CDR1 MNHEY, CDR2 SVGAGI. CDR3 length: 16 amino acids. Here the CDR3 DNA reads TGTGCCAGCACCCTCGGGACTAGCGGCCTCGGAATGAGGCAGTTCTTC. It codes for CASTLGTSGLGMRQFF.

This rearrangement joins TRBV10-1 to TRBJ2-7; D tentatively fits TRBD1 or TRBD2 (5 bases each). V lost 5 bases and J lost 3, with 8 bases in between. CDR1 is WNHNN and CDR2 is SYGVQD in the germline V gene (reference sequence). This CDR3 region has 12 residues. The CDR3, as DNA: TGCGCCAGCAGTCGGGACCTCTACGAGCAGTACTTC. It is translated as CASSRDLYEQYF.

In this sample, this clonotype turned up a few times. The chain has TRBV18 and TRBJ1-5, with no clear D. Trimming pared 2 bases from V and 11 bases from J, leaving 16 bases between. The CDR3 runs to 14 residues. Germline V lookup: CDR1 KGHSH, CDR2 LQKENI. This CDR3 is CASSPGRASDAQHF. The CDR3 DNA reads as TGTGCCAGCTCACCAGGACGGGCGTCCGACGCCCAGCATTTT.

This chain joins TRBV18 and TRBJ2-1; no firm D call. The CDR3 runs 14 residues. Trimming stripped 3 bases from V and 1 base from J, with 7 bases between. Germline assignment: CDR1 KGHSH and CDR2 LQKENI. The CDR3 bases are TGTGCCAGCTCACCCCGTTTATCCTACAATGAGCAGTTCTTC. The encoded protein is CASSPRLSYNEQFF.